One sample yielded the 29 T cell receptor beta chains listed below, sequenced in a study of Graves' ophthalmopathy and Graves' hyperthyroidism. The TCR beta CDR3 regions underwent amplification from RNA transcripts. HTBI-primed RT-PCR formed the first round, and a multiplex PCR formed the second. TCRdb recomputed calls from the multiplex PCR reads with MiXCR, one row per CDR3 protein. The data contain around 670,000 distinct CDR3 sequences, 35% to 50% of them singletons. Input material: peripheral blood. The source is an adult man with Graves' ophthalmopathy.

This clonotype is a singleton in its sample. The chain uses TRBV7-2 and TRBJ1-5, with 9 bases fitting TRBD1. V lost 5 bases and J lost 7; bases outside the gene matches: 15. Germline V lookup: CDR1 SGHTA, CDR2 FQGNSA. The length of the CDR3 is 17 residues. In DNA form, the CDR3 reads TGTGCCAGCAGCCGAGAGACAGGGGGGTTCGTCGAACAGCCCCAGCATTTT. Translated, it gives CASSRETGGFVEQPQHF.

This clonotype was observed many times. The chain combines TRBV7-9 with TRBJ2-5; 7 nucleotides align to TRBD2. Per germline, CDR1 SEHNR and CDR2 FQNEAQ (reference sequence). The CDR3 loop spans 15 amino acids. With 5 bases clipped from V and 3 bases from J, the junction kept 9 bases outside the gene matches. CDR3 nucleotides: TGTGCCAGCAGCCTAACCCCCGGGGGGAAAGAGACCCAGTACTTC. This translates into CASSLTPGGKETQYF.

This clonotype was observed a few times. The rearrangement joins TRBV6-6 to TRBJ2-7; 7 bases fit TRBD2. This CDR3 is 14 amino acids long. J gave up 0 bases and V 8 bases, and 7 bases lay outside the gene matches. From germline, CDR1 is MNHNY and CDR2 SVGAGI (reference sequence). The CDR3 nucleotides are TGTGCCAGCGGCGGTCTAGCGGCCTCCTACGAGCAGTACTTC. Its protein product is CASGGLAASYEQYF.

The table lists this clonotype with many counts. J is TRBJ2-6 and V is TRBV2; D gene uncertain. With 8 bases removed from V and 1 base from J, the gap between germline ends came to 6 bases. The germline V gene has CDR1 SNHLY and CDR2 FYNNEI. This CDR3 comprises 13 residues. CDR3: CASLRSGANVLTF. CDR3 bases: TGTGCCAGCCTCCGGTCTGGGGCCAACGTCCTGACTTTC.

The chain is built from TRBV10-3 and TRBJ1-2; D not certain. Germline V gene lookup returns CDR1 ENHRY and CDR2 SYGVKD. The CDR3 totals 14 residues. V lost 10 bases, J lost 5 bases, and 20 bases lay in between. CDR3 DNA: TGTGCCAGCCAGTTAGTAGTAGGGATTTATGGCTACACCTTC. Amino acids: CASQLVVGIYGYTF.

This clonotype has at least ten counts. V is TRBV7-8 and J is TRBJ2-5; 7 nucleotides align to TRBD1. The CDR3 extends over 13 amino acids. V shed 8 bases and J 4 bases; nucleotides not matched to a gene: 7. CDR1 is SGHVS, CDR2 FQNEAQ, per germline. The CDR3: CASGKGARETQYF. CDR3 in DNA: TGTGCCAGCGGAAAGGGGGCGAGAGAGACCCAGTACTTC.

Turning to this clonotype: A much bigger clone sits one base away, suggesting this may be a read error. The chain employs TRBV11-2 and TRBJ1-1; D call uncertain. The CDR3 runs to 12 residues. In germline, CDR1 is SGHAT, CDR2 FQNNGV. The CDR3 DNA sequence: TGTACCAGCAGCAGGAGGAACACTGAAGCTTTCTTT. Protein: CTSSRRNTEAFF.

This chain connects TRBV19 to TRBJ2-2; D might be TRBD2 (6 bases). The length of the CDR3 is 11 residues. Trimming removed 10 bases at V and 11 bases at J, with 14 bases between. Germline V gene sequence: CDR1 LNHDA, CDR2 SQIVND (reference sequence). The CDR3 spells CAIGTPGELFF. CDR3 sequence (DNA): TGTGCCATTGGGACTCCGGGCGAGCTGTTTTTT.

The table lists this clonotype with a few counts. J is TRBJ2-7 and V is TRBV2; TRBD2 aligns across 8 bases. There are 15 residues in the CDR3. J gave up 2 bases and V 6 bases, and 9 bases lay outside the gene matches. Germline lookup yields CDR1 SNHLY and CDR2 FYNNEI. CDR3 loop: CASSRGLAETYEQYF. CDR3 coding DNA: TGTGCCAGCAGCCGAGGACTAGCCGAAACCTACGAGCAGTACTTC.

This clonotype was picked up many times. The chain joins TRBV25-1 to TRBJ2-7; D possibly corresponds to TRBD2 (6 bases). CDR1 is MGHDK, CDR2 SYGVNS, per germline. This CDR3 comprises 17 residues. Trimming pared 10 bases from V and 7 bases from J, leaving 32 bases between. CDR3 protein: CANPKIDPGLQGGEQYF. The CDR3 DNA is TGTGCCAACCCAAAAATCGATCCGGGACTGCAAGGAGGTGAGCAGTACTTC.

In the case of this clonotype: Possible read error: a much larger clone is one base away. CDR3 residues: CACGGTSGYTF. The CDR3 DNA follows: TGTGCCTGCGGGGGGACAAGCGGCTACACCTTC. V usage is TRBV9 and J usage is TRBJ1-2, with D possibly TRBD1 on 6 matching bases. Germline assignment: CDR1 SGDLS and CDR2 YYNGEE. Trimming shortened V by 10 bases and J by 8 bases, and 15 bases separated the two germline ends. The CDR3 contains 11 residues.

This clonotype was counted at least ten times. CDR3 sequence: CASSFSGSPLHF. CDR3 coding DNA: TGTGCCAGCAGTTTCAGTGGCTCACCCCTCCACTTT. The gene calls are TRBV12-3 or TRBV12-4 and TRBJ1-6; unclear D gene. There are 12 residues in the CDR3. V lost 3 bases and J 10 bases, leaving 7 bases between the germline ends.

The rearrangement uses TRBV4-2 and TRBJ2-7; D is uncertain. The V gene's germline CDR1 is LGHNA and CDR2 YNFKEQ. The CDR3 has 14 amino acids. Trimming pared 0 bases from V and 0 bases from J, leaving 6 bases between. In DNA, the CDR3 is TGTGCCAGCAGCCAAGATGGAATCTCCTACGAGCAGTACTTC. Translated, it gives CASSQDGISYEQYF.

With respect to this clonotype: This could be a read error, since a much larger clone is one nucleotide away. The CDR3 does not close with the conserved phenylalanine or tryptophan, likely indicating a read error. The rearrangement joins TRBV7-9 to TRBJ1-1, with no clear D. The CDR3 has 13 residues. V gave up 7 bases and J gave up 1 base, with 10 bases separating them. The germline gives CDR1 SEHNR, CDR2 FQNEAQ (reference sequence). The CDR3 DNA reads TGTGCCAGCACCATAGAGGGGAACACTGAAGCTTTCTCT. Its protein is CASTIEGNTEAFS.

This clonotype was seen repeatedly, ten times or more. The gene calls are TRBV6-5 and TRBJ1-5; D gene ambiguous. The germline gives CDR1 MNHEY, CDR2 SVGAGI. V shed 2 bases and J shed 5 bases, with 1 base lying between them. The CDR3 loop spans 11 amino acids. The CDR3 DNA is TGTGCCAGCAGTTACGATCAGCCCCAGCATTTT. This codes for CASSYDQPQHF.

Worth noting for this clonotype: Germline is not matched at one junction end, which may reflect a read error. The J gene is TRBJ2-2, the V gene TRBV20-1; D is possibly TRBD1 (6 bases). CDR3 length equals 14 residues. Germline V gene data show CDR1 as DFQATT and CDR2 as SNEGSKA (reference sequence). The CDR3 is CSARGGQPGGELFF. The CDR3 DNA sequence: TGCAGTGCGAGAGGTGGACAGCCTGGAGGGGAGCTGTTTTTT.

The table lists this clonotype with many counts. The chain has TRBV29-1 and TRBJ2-2, with TRBD2 matching 12 bases. After removal of 6 bases from V and 5 bases from J, the junction contained 1 base not matched to a gene. Per germline, CDR1 SQVTM and CDR2 ANQGSEA. This CDR3 spans 13 amino acids. For the CDR3, the DNA is TGCAGCGTCGGGACTAGCGGGACCGGGGAGCTGTTTTTT. It encodes CSVGTSGTGELFF.

This clonotype was counted at least ten times. The rearrangement uses TRBV7-9 and TRBJ1-5; perhaps TRBD1 as D (5 bases). This CDR3 comprises 15 residues. V was pared by 5 bases and J by 8 bases, with 19 bases between. Germline V lookup: CDR1 SEHNR, CDR2 FQNEAQ (reference sequence). CDR3 protein: CASSLGIEGTEPQHF. The DNA for the CDR3 is TGTGCCAGCAGCCTCGGAATCGAGGGGACGGAGCCCCAGCATTTT.

The J gene is TRBJ2-6, the V gene TRBV25-1, with a tentative D call TRBD1 (7 bases). Trimming removed 0 bases at V and 2 bases at J, with 11 bases between. CDR1 and CDR2 from the germline V gene are MGHDK and SYGVNS. This CDR3 has 17 residues. The CDR3 loop reads CASSEYQGGTGANVLTF. DNA for the CDR3: TGTGCCAGCAGTGAATATCAGGGGGGCACTGGGGCCAACGTCCTGACTTTC.

The chain couples TRBV9 to TRBJ1-2, with 8 bases lining up with TRBD1. This CDR3 is built from 15 residues. J lost 8 bases, V lost 3 bases, and 12 bases had no gene match. CDR1 is SGDLS and CDR2 is YYNGEE in the germline V gene. The DNA of the CDR3 is TGTGCCAGCAGCGCGTCGACAGGGGCCAGTGCGGGCTACACCTTC. This encodes CASSASTGASAGYTF. Looking up the rest from reference TRBV9 and TRBJ1-2 gives the full variable domain: DSGVTQTPKHLITATGQRVTLRCSPRSGDLSVYWYQQSLDQGLQFLIQYYNGEERAKGNILERFSAQQFPDLHSELNLSSLELGDSALYFCASSASTGASAGYTFGSGTRLTVV.

The CDR3 DNA reads as TGCAGTGCTAGACGGCTAGCTGGGTACAATGAGCAGTTCTTC. The encoded protein is CSARRLAGYNEQFF. The chain combines TRBV20-1 with TRBJ2-5; maybe TRBD2 (5 bases). The tail of the sequence fits TRBJ2-1 better, so the J call may be wrong. CDR1 is DFQATT, CDR2 SNEGSKA, per germline (reference sequence). There are 14 residues in the CDR3.

As to this clonotype: A single base separates this from a much larger clone, so it may be a read error. V and J are TRBV2 and TRBJ1-1; TRBD1 aligns across 7 bases. From germline, CDR1 is SNHLY and CDR2 FYNNEI. CDR3 size: 14 residues. The CDR3 DNA reads TGTGCCAGCAGTGATTACAGGACAGGTCTGTCAGCTCTCTTT. This sequence encodes CASSDYRTGLSALF.

As concerns this clonotype: At one of its ends the junction is not consistent with the germline gene, which may arise from a read error. This chain uses TRBV7-9 with TRBJ1-4; the D gene is possibly TRBD1 (5 bases). In germline, CDR1 is SEHNR, CDR2 FQNEAQ (reference sequence). CDR3 size: 16 residues. Here the CDR3 reads CASSQGDGGGIEKLFF. Here the CDR3 DNA reads TGCGCCAGCAGCCAAGGCGATGGGGGAGGGATTGAAAAACTGTTTTTT.

This clonotype was seen at least ten times. The chain is built from TRBV2 and TRBJ2-7; D is possibly TRBD2 (5 bases). This CDR3 is built from 14 residues. The ends were cut back, 3 bases at V and 1 base at J, with 10 bases in the middle. Germline V CDR1 and CDR2: SNHLY, FYNNEI. The CDR3 DNA reads TGTGCCAGCAGTGATGGAGGTCTTTCCTACGAGCAGTACTTC. Protein sequence: CASSDGGLSYEQYF. The variable domain in full, completed from reference TRBV2 and TRBJ2-7, reads EPEVTQTPSHQVTQMGQEVILRCVPISNHLYFYWYRQILGQKVEFLVSFYNNEISEKSEIFDDQFSVERPDGSNFTLKIRSTKLEDSAMYFCASSDGGLSYEQYFGPGTRLTVT.

The chain couples TRBV9 to TRBJ2-7; D ambiguous. CDR1 and CDR2 (germline): SGDLS, YYNGEE. V was trimmed by 5 bases and J by 0 bases, leaving 18 bases between them. The CDR3 sequence is 16 residues long. The CDR3 DNA is TGTGCCAGCAGTTTATCGACCCCGGGCAGCTCCTACGAGCAGTACTTC. Protein product: CASSLSTPGSSYEQYF.

This clonotype was detected ten times or more. The chain joins TRBV29-1 to TRBJ2-7; D uncertain. V was shortened by 2 bases and J by 2 bases, with 7 bases between the two germline ends. CDR1 is SQVTM, CDR2 ANQGSEA, per germline. There are 12 residues in the CDR3. CDR3 bases: TGCAGCGTTGAAAACCGCGCCTACGAGCAGTACTTC. It specifies CSVENRAYEQYF.

This sequence joins TRBV25-1 and TRBJ2-2, with D possibly being TRBD1 (6 bases). Germline CDR1 reads MGHDK; CDR2 reads SYGVNS. The ends were cut back, 9 bases at V and 4 bases at J, with 15 bases in the middle. The CDR3 has 14 amino acids. The CDR3 reads CASRSRGGTGELFF. DNA for the CDR3: TGTGCCAGTAGGAGCAGGGGCGGCACCGGGGAGCTGTTTTTT.

Of note for this clonotype: This may arise from a read error, as a much more abundant clone is one base away. The missing conserved phenylalanine or tryptophan at the end of this CDR3 makes a read error likely. The chain combines TRBV7-3 with TRBJ1-1; TRBD1 is a possible D gene (5 bases). The CDR3 runs 13 residues. CDR1 SGHTA and CDR2 FQGTGA come from the germline V gene. Trimming took off 5 bases at V and 4 bases at J, with 11 bases between the two ends. The CDR3 nucleotides read TGTGCCAGCAGCCAAGGGGTTAGCACTGAAGCTTTCTCT. This gives the protein CASSQGVSTEAFS.

The J gene is TRBJ2-5, the V gene TRBV24-1; D is possibly TRBD1 (5 bases). Germline-derived CDR1 and CDR2 are KGHDR and SFDVKD. This CDR3 comprises 15 residues. V was trimmed by 2 bases and J by 2 bases, leaving 11 bases between them. DNA for the CDR3: TGTGCCACCAGTGATTCAGGGCCCCGACAAGAGACCCAGTACTTC. It translates to CATSDSGPRQETQYF.